The clone carrying this T cell receptor beta chain has only a few counts. Its specificity is unknown. Trimming shortened V by 3 bases and J by 2 bases, and 14 bases separated the two germline ends. Germline V lookup: CDR1 SEHNR, CDR2 FQNEAQ (reference sequence). This CDR3 has 15 residues. The source of the sample is a study of cytomegalovirus exposure and HLA in healthy donors. Overall study findings and caveats: Later analysis revealed greater clonal expansion in HLA-associated TCR beta chains than in equally common others.

Use of 60 Vbeta and 13 Jbeta primers characterized the PCR. Some clones are missing from TCRdb's copy, which holds only in-frame ones; the method was immunoSEQ multiplex PCR. The data hold 150,000 to 200,000 clones, with more than 75% observed a single time. The sequence came from a girl aged 2 to 9 in good health and CMV-seropositive. The sequenced sample consisted of PBMCs. The J gene is TRBJ2-7, the V gene TRBV7-9; no reliable D call. The CDR3 spells CASSLLDTSTYEQYF. In DNA form, the CDR3 reads TGTGCCAGCAGCTTGCTCGACACATCCACCTACGAGCAGTACTTC.